This T cell receptor beta chain was profiled in a study of blood T cells in healthy people across ages (dated by TCRdb to the mid-2010s). For the wider study: In model experiments, template switching captured roughly one uniquely barcoded TCR beta cDNA molecule for every two T cells. Age-related changes in TCR beta repertoire diversity were measured in the study by deep sequencing normalized with unique cDNA molecular identifiers. Donors were grouped into four age groups: young (average approximately 15 years), middle-aged (under 40), aged (about 59) and long-lived (roughly 80). To avoid experimental bias, donors of different ages were distributed randomly across sequencing lanes. For two donors (one aged 18 to 29 and one aged 80 or older), the study analyzed two additional independent replicas of 1 million unique cDNA reads from the same blood draw.

Results and caveats for the whole study, not just this receptor: Compared with the aged group, more naive CD4+ T cells, fewer expanded clones and increased TCR diversity were shown by the long-lived group, suggesting age selection. A strong correlation was found between observed TCR beta diversity and the percentage of naive T cells measured by flow cytometry. Estimates of total diversity based on one million sequenced T cells were considered lower bounds and underestimates. Because donor CMV infection status was unknown, age-related changes in expanded clonotypes were potentially confounded. Observed TCR beta diversity per million T cells fell roughly linearly with age, and a significant reduction was already apparent by age around 44. Conclusive comparison of naive and antigen-experienced compartments was prevented by the profiling of bulk unsorted PBMCs.

Systemically healthy Caucasian individuals from Russia, some 38 in total and aged roughly 6 to 95 years, were included as donors. Approximately 11 milliliters of peripheral blood were drawn from each donor into EDTA-treated Vacutainer tubes. Ficoll-Paque density-gradient centrifugation was used to isolate PBMCs, with at least 7 million obtained per sample. Trizol reagent was used to extract total RNA from PBMCs, with at least 5 micrograms per sample. Naive CD45RAhigh/CD27high T cell percentages were measured by flow cytometry on a PBMC aliquot from every donor. The germline V gene encodes CDR1 SGHTA and CDR2 FQGNSA. V loses 0 bases at its end and J loses 2 bases; junction bases beyond the gene matches: 5. The CDR3 spans 18 residues, from the cysteine through the phenylalanine. Of the read, only the CDR3 DNA is kept; its 54 bases are in frame from base 1. The protocol used for the library was 5' RACE. TCRdb shows the sequencer as Illumina HiSeq 2500. A second roughly 6 to 12 cycle PCR used a sample-barcoded 5' primer and a J-beta primer mix. A unique molecular identifier was introduced onto each TCR beta cDNA molecule by a template-switch 5' adaptor carrying 12 random nucleotides. Each sample yielded at least 3 million CDR3-containing paired-end reads. First-strand cDNA was synthesized from all RNA with the Mint cDNA synthesis kit, primed by a TRBC-specific oligonucleotide. Following uracil-DNA glycosylase treatment, a first 18-cycle PCR with universal primers M1SS and BC2_uni_R was performed on all cDNA. In the original analysis: For normalization, 1 million high-quality reads were randomly selected from each sample, with every read carrying a distinct molecular identifier. Reads with shared molecular identifiers were discarded instead of being binned into consensus sequences. MiTCR, run with a Q25 quality threshold and the strictest error-elimination algorithm, handled CDR3 identification, clonotype clustering and error correction. A nonparametric unseen species model with Euler transformation was used to estimate lower-bound total TCR beta diversity. The public sequencing data were trimmed at Q25 with fastp and processed into clonotypes with MiXCR by TCRdb, which kept only in-frame beta chains. Each CDR3 protein appears once, grouped with its most common genes and DNA. None of the V and J calls come from the authors' own analysis; TCRdb made them. The sample table holds 790,000 or so distinct CDR3 sequences, of which about 56% were seen once. The ten largest clones capture more than 25% of the sample.

To note about this clonotype: Its antigen is still unknown. The input lacks base qualities; no much larger clone sits a single base away.

The TCR was taken from a man aged 40-49 years in good health. The sample taken for sequencing was blood. The V and J genes are TRBV7-2 and TRBJ2-7; 15 middle bases align to TRBD2. The CDR3 loop reads CASSLATGLAGGAYEQYF. The DNA reads TGTGCCAGCAGCTTAGCCACAGGACTAGCGGGGGGGGCCTACGAGCAGTACTTC.